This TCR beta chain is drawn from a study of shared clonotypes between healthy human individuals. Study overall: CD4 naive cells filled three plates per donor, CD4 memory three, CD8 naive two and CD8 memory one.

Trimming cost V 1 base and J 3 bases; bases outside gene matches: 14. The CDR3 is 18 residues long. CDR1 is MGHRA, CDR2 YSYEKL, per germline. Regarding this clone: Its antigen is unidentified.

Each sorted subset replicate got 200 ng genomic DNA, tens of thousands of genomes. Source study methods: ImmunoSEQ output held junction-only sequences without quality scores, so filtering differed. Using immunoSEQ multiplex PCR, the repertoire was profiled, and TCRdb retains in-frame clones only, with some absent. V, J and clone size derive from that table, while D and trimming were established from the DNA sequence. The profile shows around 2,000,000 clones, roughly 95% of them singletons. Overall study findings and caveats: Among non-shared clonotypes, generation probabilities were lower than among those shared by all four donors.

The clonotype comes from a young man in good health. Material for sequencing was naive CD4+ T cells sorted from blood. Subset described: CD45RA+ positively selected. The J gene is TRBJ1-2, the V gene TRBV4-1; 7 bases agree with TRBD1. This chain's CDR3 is CASSQGRGGAKVDYGYTF. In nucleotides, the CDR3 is TGCGCCAGCAGCCAAGGGAGAGGGGGCGCAAAGGTCGACTATGGCTACACCTTC.